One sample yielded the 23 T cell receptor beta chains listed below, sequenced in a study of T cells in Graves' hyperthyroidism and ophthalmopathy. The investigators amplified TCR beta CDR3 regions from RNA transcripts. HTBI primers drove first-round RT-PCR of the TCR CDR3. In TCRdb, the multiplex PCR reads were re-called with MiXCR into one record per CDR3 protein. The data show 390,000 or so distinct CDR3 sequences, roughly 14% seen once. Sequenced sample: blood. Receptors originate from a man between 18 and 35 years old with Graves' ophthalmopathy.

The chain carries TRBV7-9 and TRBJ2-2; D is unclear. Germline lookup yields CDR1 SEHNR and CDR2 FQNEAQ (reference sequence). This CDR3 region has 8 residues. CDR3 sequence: CIAGELFF. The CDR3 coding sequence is TGTATTGCCGGGGAGCTGTTTTTT. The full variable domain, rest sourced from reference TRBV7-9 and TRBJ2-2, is DTGVSQNPRHKITKRGQNVTFRCDPISEHNRLYWYRQTLGQGPEFLTYFQNEAQLEKSRLLSDRFSAERPKGSFSTLEIQRTEQGDSAMYLCIAGELFFGEGSRLTVL.

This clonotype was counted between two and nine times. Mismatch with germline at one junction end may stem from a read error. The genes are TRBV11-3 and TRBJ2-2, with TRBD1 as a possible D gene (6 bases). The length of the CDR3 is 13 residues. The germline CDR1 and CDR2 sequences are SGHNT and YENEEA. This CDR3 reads CASSGRDTRELFF. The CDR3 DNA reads TGTGCCAGCAGCGGCAGGGACACCAGGGAGCTGTTTTTT.

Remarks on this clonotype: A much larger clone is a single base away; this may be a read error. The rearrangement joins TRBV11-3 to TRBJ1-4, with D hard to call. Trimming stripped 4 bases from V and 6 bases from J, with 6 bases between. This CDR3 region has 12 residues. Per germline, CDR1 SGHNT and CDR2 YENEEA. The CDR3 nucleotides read TGTGCCAGCAGCTCCGACGATGAAAAACTGTTTTTT. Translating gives CASSSDDEKLFF.

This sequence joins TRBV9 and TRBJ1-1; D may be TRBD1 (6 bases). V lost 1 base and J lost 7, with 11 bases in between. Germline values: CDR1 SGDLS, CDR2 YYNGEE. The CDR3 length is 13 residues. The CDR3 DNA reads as TGTGCCAGCAGCGTACTAACAGGGATTGAAGCTTTCTTT. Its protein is CASSVLTGIEAFF. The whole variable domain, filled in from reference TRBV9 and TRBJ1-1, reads DSGVTQTPKHLITATGQRVTLRCSPRSGDLSVYWYQQSLDQGLQFLIQYYNGEERAKGNILERFSAQQFPDLHSELNLSSLELGDSALYFCASSVLTGIEAFFGQGTRLTVV.

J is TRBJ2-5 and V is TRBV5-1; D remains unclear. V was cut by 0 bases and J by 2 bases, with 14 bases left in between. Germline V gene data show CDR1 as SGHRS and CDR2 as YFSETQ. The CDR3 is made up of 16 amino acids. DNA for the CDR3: TGCGCCAGCAGCTTGGTTTCTTTAAGAATACAAGAGACCCAGTACTTC. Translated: CASSLVSLRIQETQYF.

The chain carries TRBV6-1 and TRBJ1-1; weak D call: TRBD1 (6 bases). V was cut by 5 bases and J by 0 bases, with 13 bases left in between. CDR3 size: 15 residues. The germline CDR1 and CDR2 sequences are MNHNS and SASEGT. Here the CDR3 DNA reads TGTGCCAGCAGTAATCAGGGGACAATGAACACTGAAGCTTTCTTT. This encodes CASSNQGTMNTEAFF.

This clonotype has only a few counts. The CDR3 loop is CASRGKNTGELFF. The CDR3 nucleotides read TGCGCCAGCAGGGGGAAGAACACCGGGGAGCTGTTTTTT. The chain has TRBV10-1 and TRBJ2-2; D call uncertain. V dropped 6 bases and J dropped 1 base, with 6 bases sitting between them. The germline V gene encodes CDR1 WNHNN and CDR2 SYGVQD (reference sequence). This CDR3 spans 13 amino acids.

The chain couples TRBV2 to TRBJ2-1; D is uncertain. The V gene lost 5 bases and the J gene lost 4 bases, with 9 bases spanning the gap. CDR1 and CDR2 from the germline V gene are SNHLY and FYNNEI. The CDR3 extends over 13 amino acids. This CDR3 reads CASSPNGYNEQFF. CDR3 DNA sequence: TGTGCCAGCAGTCCGAACGGTTACAATGAGCAGTTCTTC.

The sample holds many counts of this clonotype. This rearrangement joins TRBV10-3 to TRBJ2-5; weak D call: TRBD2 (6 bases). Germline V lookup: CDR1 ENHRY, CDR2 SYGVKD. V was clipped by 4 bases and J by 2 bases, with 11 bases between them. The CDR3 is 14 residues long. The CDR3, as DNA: TGTGCCATCAGTGTCCAGGGAGGTCAAGAGACCCAGTACTTC. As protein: CAISVQGGQETQYF.

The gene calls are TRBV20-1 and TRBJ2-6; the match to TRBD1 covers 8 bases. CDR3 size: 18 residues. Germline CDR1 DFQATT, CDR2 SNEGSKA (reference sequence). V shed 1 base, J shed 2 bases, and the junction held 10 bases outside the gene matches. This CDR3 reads CSARVRDRGLAGANVLTF. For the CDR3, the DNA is TGCAGTGCTAGAGTCCGAGACAGGGGTCTGGCTGGGGCCAACGTCCTGACTTTC.

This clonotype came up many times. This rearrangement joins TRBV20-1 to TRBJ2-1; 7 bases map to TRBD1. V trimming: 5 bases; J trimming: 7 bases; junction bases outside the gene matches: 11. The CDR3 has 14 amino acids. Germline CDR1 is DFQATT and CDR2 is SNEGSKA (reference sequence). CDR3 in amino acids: CSAPGRGILNEQFF. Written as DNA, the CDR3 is TGCAGTGCTCCTGGCAGGGGGATCTTGAATGAGCAGTTCTTC.

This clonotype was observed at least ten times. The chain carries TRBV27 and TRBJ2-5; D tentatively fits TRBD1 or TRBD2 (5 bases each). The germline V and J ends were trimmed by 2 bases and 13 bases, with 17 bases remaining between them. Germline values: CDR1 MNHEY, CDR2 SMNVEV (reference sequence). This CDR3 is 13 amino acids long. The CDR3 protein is CASSLEGTDRLYF. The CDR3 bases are TGTGCCAGCAGTTTAGAAGGGACCGACCGTTTGTACTTC.

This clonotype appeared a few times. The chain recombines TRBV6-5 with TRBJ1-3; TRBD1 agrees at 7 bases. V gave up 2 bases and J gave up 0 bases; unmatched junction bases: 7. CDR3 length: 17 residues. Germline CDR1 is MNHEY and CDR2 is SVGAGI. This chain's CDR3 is CASSYGIGTASGNTIYF. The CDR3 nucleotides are TGTGCCAGCAGTTACGGGATCGGGACAGCCTCTGGAAACACCATATATTTT.

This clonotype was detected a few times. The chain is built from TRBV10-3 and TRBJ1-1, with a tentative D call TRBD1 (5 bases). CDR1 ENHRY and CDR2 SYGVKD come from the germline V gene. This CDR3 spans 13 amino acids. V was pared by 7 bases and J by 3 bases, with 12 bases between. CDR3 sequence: CAITPGRDTEAFF. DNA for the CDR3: TGTGCCATCACTCCGGGACGGGACACTGAAGCTTTCTTT.

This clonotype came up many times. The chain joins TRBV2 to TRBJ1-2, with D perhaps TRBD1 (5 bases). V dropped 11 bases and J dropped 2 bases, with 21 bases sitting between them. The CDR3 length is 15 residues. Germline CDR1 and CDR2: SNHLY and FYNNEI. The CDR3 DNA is TGTGCCCGGGGAGCAAGGGGAAGTTTAAACTATGGCTACACCTTC. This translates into CARGARGSLNYGYTF.

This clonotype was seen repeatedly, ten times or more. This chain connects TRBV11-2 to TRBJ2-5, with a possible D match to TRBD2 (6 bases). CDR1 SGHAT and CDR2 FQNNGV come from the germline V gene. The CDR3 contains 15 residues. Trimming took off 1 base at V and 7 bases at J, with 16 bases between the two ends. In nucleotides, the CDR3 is TGTGCCAGCAGCTTAGGCCTAGCGACGCAGGGGACCCAGTACTTC. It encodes CASSLGLATQGTQYF.

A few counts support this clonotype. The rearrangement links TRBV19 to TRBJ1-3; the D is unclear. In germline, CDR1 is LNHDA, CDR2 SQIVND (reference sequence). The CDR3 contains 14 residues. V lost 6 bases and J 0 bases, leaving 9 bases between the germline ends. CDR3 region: CASRTPHSGNTIYF. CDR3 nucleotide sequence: TGTGCCAGTAGAACCCCCCACTCTGGAAACACCATATATTTT.

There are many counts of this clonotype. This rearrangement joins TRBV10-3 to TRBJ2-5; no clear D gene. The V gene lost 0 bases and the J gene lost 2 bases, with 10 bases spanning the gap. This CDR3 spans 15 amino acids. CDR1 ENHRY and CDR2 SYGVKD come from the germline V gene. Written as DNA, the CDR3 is TGTGCCATCAGTGAGTCGACCGACGGGCAAGAGACCCAGTACTTC. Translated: CAISESTDGQETQYF.

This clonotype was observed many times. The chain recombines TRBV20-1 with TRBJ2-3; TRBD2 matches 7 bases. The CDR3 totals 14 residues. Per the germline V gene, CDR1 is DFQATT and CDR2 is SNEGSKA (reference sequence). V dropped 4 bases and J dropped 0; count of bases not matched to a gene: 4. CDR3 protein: CSATSGTSTDTQYF. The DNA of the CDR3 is TGCAGTGCTACTAGCGGAACTAGCACAGATACGCAGTATTTT.

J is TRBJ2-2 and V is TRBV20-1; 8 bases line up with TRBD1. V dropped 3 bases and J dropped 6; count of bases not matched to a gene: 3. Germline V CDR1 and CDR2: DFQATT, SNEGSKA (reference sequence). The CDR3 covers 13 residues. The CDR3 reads CSASRGLAGELFF. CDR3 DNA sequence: TGCAGTGCTAGCAGGGGGCTTGCCGGGGAGCTGTTTTTT.

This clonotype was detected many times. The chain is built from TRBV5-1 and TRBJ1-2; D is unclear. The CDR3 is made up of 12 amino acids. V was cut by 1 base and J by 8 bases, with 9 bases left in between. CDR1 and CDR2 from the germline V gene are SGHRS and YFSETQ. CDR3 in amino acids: CASSLLGSGYTF. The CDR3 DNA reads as TGCGCCAGCAGCTTGCTGGGATCCGGCTACACCTTC.

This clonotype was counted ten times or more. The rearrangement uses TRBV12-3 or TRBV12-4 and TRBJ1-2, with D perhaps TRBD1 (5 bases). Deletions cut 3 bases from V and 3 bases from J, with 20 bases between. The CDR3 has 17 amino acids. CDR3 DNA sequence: TGTGCCAGCAGTTTTTCCTTCCGGGGGGGGTCGGACTATGGCTACACCTTC. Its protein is CASSFSFRGGSDYGYTF.

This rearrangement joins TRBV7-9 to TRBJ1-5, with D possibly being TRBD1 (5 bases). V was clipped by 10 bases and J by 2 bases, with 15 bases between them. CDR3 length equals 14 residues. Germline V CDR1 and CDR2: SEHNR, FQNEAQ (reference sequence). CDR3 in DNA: TGTGCCACCTCTAGAGGCAGGGGCAATCAGCCCCAGCATTTT. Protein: CATSRGRGNQPQHF.